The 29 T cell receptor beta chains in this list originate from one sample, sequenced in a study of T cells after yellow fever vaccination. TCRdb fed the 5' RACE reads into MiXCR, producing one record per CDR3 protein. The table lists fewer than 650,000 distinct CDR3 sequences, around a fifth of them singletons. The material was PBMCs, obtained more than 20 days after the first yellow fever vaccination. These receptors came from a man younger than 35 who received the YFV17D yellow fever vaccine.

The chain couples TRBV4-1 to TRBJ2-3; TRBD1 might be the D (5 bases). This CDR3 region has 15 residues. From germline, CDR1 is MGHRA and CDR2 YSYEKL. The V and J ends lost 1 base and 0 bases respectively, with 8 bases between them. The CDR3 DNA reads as TGCGCCAGCAGCCAAGCAAGGACAAGCACAGATACGCAGTATTTT. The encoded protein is CASSQARTSTDTQYF.

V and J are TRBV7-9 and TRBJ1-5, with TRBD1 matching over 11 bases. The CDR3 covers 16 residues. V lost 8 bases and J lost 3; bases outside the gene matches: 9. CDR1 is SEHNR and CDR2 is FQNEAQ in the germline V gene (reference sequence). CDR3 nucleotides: TGTGCCAGCGCCCGAGCGGGACAGGGGGTCAATCAGCCCCAGCATTTT. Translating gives CASARAGQGVNQPQHF. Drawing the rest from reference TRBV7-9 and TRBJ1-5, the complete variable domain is DTGVSQNPRHKITKRGQNVTFRCDPISEHNRLYWYRQTLGQGPEFLTYFQNEAQLEKSRLLSDRFSAERPKGSFSTLEIQRTEQGDSAMYLCASARAGQGVNQPQHFGDGTRLSIL.

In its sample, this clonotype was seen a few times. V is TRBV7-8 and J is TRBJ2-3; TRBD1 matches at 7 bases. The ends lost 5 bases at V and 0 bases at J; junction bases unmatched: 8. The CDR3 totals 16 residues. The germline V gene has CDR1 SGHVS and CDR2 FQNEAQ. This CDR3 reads CASSLGTETSTDTQYF. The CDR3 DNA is TGTGCCAGCAGCCTTGGGACAGAAACTAGCACAGATACGCAGTATTTT.

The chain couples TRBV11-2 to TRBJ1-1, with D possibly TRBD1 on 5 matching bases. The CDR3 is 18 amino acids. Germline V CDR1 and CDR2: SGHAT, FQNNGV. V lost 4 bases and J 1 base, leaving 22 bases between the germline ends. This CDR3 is CASSYPSTDPAPNTEAFF. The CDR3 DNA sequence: TGTGCCAGCAGCTACCCATCGACAGACCCTGCCCCGAACACTGAAGCTTTCTTT. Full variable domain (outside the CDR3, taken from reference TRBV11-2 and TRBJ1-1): EAGVAQSPRYKIIEKRQSVAFWCNPISGHATLYWYQQILGQGPKLLIQFQNNGVVDDSQLPKDRFSAERLKGVDSTLKIQPAKLEDSAVYLCASSYPSTDPAPNTEAFFGQGTRLTVV.

The CDR3 loop reads CVAQTGKDTGELFF. CDR3 DNA: TGTGTCGCACAAACAGGGAAGGACACCGGGGAGCTGTTTTTT. V gene TRBV7-9 combines with J gene TRBJ2-2; perhaps TRBD1 as D (6 bases). Germline CDR1 SEHNR, CDR2 FQNEAQ (reference sequence). The CDR3 loop spans 14 amino acids. Variable domain in full (rest from reference TRBV7-9 and TRBJ2-2): DTGVSQNPRHKITKRGQNVTFRCDPISEHNRLYWYRQTLGQGPEFLTYFQNEAQLEKSRLLSDRFSAERPKGSFSTLEIQRTEQGDSAMYLCVAQTGKDTGELFFGEGSRLTVL.

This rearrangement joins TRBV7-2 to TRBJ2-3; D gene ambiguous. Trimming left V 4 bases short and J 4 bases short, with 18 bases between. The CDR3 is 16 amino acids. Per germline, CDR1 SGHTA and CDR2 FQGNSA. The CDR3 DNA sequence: TGTGCCAGCAGCTCCCCGCACCTCCTGGGTGCAGATACGCAGTATTTT. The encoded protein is CASSSPHLLGADTQYF.

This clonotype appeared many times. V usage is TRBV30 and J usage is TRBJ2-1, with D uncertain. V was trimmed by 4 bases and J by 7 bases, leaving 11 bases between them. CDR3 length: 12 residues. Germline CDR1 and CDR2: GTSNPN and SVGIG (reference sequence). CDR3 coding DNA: TGTGCCTGGATAGGTTGGAGAAATGAGCAGTTCTTC. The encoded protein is CAWIGWRNEQFF.

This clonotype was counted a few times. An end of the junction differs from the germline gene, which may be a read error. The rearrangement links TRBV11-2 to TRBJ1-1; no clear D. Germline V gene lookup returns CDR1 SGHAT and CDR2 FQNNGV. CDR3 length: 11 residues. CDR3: CASSLFRGLEF. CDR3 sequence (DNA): TGTGCCAGCAGCTTATTCCGGGGTTTAGAATTT.

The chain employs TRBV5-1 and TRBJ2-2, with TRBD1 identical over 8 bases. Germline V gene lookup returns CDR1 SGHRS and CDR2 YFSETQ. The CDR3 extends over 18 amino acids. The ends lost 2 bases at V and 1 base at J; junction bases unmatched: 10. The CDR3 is CASSFRSQGVLNTGELFF. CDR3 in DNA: TGCGCCAGCAGCTTCCGGTCACAGGGGGTCTTGAACACCGGGGAGCTGTTTTTT.

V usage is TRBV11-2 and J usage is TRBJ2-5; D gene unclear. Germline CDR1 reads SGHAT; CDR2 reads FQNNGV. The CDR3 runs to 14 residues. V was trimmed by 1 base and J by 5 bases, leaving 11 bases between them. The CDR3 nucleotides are TGTGCCAGCAGCTTAGGCCCAGAGGTGGAGACCCAGTACTTC. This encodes CASSLGPEVETQYF.

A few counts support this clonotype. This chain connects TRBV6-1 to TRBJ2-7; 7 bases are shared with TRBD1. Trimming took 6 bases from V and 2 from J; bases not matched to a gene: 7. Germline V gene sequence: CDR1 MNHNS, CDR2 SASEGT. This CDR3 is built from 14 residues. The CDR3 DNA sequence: TGTGCCAGCAGCCCCGGGACAGAAGCCTACGAGCAGTACTTC. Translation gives CASSPGTEAYEQYF.

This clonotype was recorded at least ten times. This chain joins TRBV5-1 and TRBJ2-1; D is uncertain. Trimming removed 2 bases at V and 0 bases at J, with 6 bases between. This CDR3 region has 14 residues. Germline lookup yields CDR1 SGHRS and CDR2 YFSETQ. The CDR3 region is CASSLLSSYNEQFF. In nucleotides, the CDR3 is TGCGCCAGCAGCTTACTGAGCTCCTACAATGAGCAGTTCTTC. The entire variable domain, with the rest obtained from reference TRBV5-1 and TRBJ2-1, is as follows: KAGVTQTPRYLIKTRGQQVTLSCSPISGHRSVSWYQQTPGQGLQFLFEYFSETQRNKGNFPGRFSGRQFSNSRSEMNVSTLELGDSALYLCASSLLSSYNEQFFGPGTRLTVL.

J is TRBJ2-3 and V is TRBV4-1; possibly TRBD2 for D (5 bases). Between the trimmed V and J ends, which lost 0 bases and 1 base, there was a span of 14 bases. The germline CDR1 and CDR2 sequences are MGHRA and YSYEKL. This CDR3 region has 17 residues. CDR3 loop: CASSQEGRLAGTDTQYF. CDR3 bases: TGCGCCAGCAGCCAAGAAGGGCGGCTAGCTGGCACAGATACGCAGTATTTT.

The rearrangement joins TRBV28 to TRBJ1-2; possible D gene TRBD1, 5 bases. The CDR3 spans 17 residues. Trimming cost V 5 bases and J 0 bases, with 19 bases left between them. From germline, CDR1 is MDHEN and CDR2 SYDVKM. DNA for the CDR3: TGTGCCAGCAGTCTCCACCTTCGGGACCTAGCTAACTATGGCTACACCTTC. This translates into CASSLHLRDLANYGYTF.

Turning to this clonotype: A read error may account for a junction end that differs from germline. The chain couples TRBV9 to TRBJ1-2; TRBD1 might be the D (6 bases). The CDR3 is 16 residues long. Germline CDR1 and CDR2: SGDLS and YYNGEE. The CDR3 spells CASSVGDRGHHFRFAF. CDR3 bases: TGTGCCAGCAGCGTAGGGGACCGGGGACACCATTTCCGTTTCGCCTTC.

The CDR3, as DNA: TGTGCCAGCAGTTACTCGAGGGGGGAGCAGTTCTTC. It yields the protein CASSYSRGEQFF. The chain carries TRBV6-2 or TRBV6-3 and TRBJ2-1; a weak D match, TRBD1 (6 bases). The V end was cut by 0 bases, the J end by 10 bases, with 7 bases between. The CDR3 totals 12 residues. Germline V CDR1 and CDR2: MNHEY, SVGEGT.

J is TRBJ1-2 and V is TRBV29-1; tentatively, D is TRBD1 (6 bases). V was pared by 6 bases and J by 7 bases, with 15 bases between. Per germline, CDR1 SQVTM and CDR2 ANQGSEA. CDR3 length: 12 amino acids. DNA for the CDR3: TGCAGCGTGGGGGCCAGGGGTTCTGGCTACACCTTC. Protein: CSVGARGSGYTF.

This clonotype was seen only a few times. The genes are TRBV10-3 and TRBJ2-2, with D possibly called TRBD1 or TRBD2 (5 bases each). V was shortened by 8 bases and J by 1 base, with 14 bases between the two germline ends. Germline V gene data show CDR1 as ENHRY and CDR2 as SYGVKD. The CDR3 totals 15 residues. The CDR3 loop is CAISMGPKNTGELFF. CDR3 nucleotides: TGTGCCATCTCGATGGGACCTAAGAACACCGGGGAGCTGTTTTTT.

The CDR3 nucleotides are TGTGCCAGCAGTTACGCGGGGGGCCGGGATACGCAGTATTTT. It codes for CASSYAGGRDTQYF. The chain recombines TRBV12-3 or TRBV12-4 with TRBJ2-3; TRBD2 aligns across 8 bases. V shed 4 bases and J 6 bases; nucleotides not matched to a gene: 6. The CDR3 has 14 residues.

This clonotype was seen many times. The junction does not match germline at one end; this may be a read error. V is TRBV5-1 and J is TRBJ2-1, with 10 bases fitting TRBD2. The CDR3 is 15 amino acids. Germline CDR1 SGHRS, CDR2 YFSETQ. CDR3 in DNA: TGTGCCAGCAGCCTGGGGACTAGCGTGTACAATGAGCAGTTCTTC. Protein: CASSLGTSVYNEQFF.

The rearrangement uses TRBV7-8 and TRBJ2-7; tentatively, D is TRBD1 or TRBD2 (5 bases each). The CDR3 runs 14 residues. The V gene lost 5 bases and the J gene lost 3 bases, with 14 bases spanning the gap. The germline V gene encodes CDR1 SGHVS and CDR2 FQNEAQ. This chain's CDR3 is CASSVEGSDYEQYV. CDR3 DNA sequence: TGTGCCAGCAGCGTCGAGGGGTCCGACTACGAGCAGTACGTC.

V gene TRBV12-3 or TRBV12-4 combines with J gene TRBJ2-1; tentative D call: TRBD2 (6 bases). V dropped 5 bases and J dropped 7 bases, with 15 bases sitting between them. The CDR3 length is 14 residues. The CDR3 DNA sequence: TGTGCCAGCAGTACGGGGGACCTCATTAATGAGCAGTTCTTC. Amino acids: CASSTGDLINEQFF.

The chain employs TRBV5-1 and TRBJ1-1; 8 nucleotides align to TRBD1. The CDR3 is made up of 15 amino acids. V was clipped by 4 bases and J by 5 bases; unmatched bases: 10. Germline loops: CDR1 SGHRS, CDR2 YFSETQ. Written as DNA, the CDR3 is TGCGCCAGCAGCCCTCCAGACAGGGGCCGGACTGAAGCTTTCTTT. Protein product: CASSPPDRGRTEAFF.

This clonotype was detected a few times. The CDR3 region is CATSSLVGTYEQYV. DNA for the CDR3: TGTGCCACCAGCAGCCTCGTCGGAACCTACGAGCAGTACGTC. The J gene is TRBJ2-7, the V gene TRBV15; D not certain. Trimming shortened V by 3 bases and J by 2 bases, and 11 bases separated the two germline ends. CDR1 and CDR2 from the germline V gene are LNHNV and YYDKDF (reference sequence). The CDR3 runs 14 residues.

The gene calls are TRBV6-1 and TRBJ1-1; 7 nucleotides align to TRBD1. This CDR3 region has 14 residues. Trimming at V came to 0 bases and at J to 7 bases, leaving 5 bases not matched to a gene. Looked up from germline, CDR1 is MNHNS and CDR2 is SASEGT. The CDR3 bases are TGTGCCAGCAGTGAAGCGGGGACAGAAAATGAAGCTTTCTTT. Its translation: CASSEAGTENEAFF.

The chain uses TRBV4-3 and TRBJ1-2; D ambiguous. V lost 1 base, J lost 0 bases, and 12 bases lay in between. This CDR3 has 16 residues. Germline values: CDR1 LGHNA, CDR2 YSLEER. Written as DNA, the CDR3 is TGCGCCAGCAGCCAAGCACCGGCAGTGACTAACTATGGCTACACCTTC. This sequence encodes CASSQAPAVTNYGYTF.

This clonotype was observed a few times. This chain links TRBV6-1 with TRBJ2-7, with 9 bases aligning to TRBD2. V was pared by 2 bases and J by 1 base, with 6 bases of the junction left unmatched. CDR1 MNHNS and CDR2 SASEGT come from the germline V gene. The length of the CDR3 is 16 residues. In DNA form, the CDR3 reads TGTGCCAGCAGTGAATCCCCTAGCGGGGCTTCCTACGAGCAGTACTTC. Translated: CASSESPSGASYEQYF.

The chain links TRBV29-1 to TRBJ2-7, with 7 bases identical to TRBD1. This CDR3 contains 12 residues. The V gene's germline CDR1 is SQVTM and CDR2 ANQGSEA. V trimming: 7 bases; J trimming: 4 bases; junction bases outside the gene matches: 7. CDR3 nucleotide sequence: TGCAGCGCCAGACAGGGCTTTTACGAGCAGTACTTC. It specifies CSARQGFYEQYF.

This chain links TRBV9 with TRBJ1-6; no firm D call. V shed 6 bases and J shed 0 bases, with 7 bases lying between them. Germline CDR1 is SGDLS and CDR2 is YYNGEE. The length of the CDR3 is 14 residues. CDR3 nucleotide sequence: TGTGCCAGCAACGGGAGCTCCTATAATTCACCCCTCCACTTT. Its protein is CASNGSSYNSPLHF.